The 4 T cell receptor beta chains given below trace back to one sample, sequenced in a study of blood T cell repertoires in COVID-19. Profiled with immunoSEQ multiplex PCR; TCRdb holds only in-frame clones, not every one. Among 250,000 to 350,000 clones listed, around 89% were seen once. Input material: PBMCs or T cells enriched from blood (not recorded which). Source of these receptors: a woman between 18 and 30 years old who had recovered from COVID-19.

J is TRBJ1-2 and V is TRBV5-1; the D gene is possibly TRBD1 (5 bases). CDR3 length: 14 residues. In germline, CDR1 is SGHRS, CDR2 YFSETQ. Trimming shortened V by 4 bases and J by 0 bases, and 10 bases separated the two germline ends. CDR3 loop: CASSSGTPNYGYTF. The CDR3, as DNA: TGCGCCAGCAGCAGCGGGACTCCTAACTATGGCTACACCTTC.

The V gene is TRBV5-1, the J gene TRBJ2-7; D is perhaps TRBD2 (6 bases). Between the trimmed V and J ends, which lost 4 bases and 1 base, there was a span of 18 bases. Per germline, CDR1 SGHRS and CDR2 YFSETQ. This CDR3 contains 16 residues. CDR3 DNA: TGCGCCAGCAGCGAAATCTCACTAGCTAAATCCTACGAGCAGTACTTC. Translation gives CASSEISLAKSYEQYF.

V is TRBV5-6 and J is TRBJ1-6; D remains ambiguous. V lost 4 bases, J lost 8 bases, and 7 bases lay in between. This CDR3 region has 12 residues. Per the germline V gene, CDR1 is SGHDT and CDR2 is YYEEEE. The CDR3 protein is CASSQTYSPLHF. CDR3 DNA sequence: TGTGCCAGCAGCCAGACATATTCACCCCTCCACTTT.

The chain uses TRBV11-2 and TRBJ2-5; D is perhaps TRBD1 (6 bases). This CDR3 is built from 17 residues. V was pared by 6 bases and J by 2 bases, with 22 bases between. Per germline, CDR1 SGHAT and CDR2 FQNNGV. In DNA, the CDR3 is TGTGCCAGCAGTCGCTTGGGGGCCGAGGCCCGGCAAGAGACCCAGTACTTC. Its protein product is CASSRLGAEARQETQYF.